This T cell receptor beta chain was found in a study of T-cell memory formation after mild COVID-19. The study's findings and limits: CD8+ contracting clones occupied EMRA, while CD4+ ones occupied mainly CM and EM.

MiXCR, run by TCRdb on the 5' RACE reads, gives a single entry per CDR3 protein. The sample records roughly 250,000 distinct CDR3 sequences, about a sixth being singletons. This clonotype was recorded many times. Its antigen is not identified. The CDR3 length is 16 residues. Trimming took 5 bases from V and 6 from J, leaving 20 bases between them. From germline, CDR1 is SGHTA and CDR2 FQGNSA. The chain joins TRBV7-2 to TRBJ2-1; D remains unclear. The receptor was isolated from a man between 18 and 35 years old who had mild COVID-19 (a few samples of this study predate the infection). Cell type and time point are not known. The sequenced material came from PBMCs or a T cell subset sorted from them (not recorded which). This CDR3 is CASSLVSLSSRNEQFF. CDR3 in DNA: TGTGCCAGCAGCCTCGTTAGCTTGAGTTCCCGCAATGAGCAGTTCTTC.